The next 10 T cell receptor beta chains were all read from a single sample in a study of chemoradiotherapy in HPV16-positive cancers. Here immunoSEQ multiplex PCR was the method, and the copy in TCRdb shows in-frame clones only, minus some. The repertoire has over 30,000 clones, over 75% of them found once; the top ten carry 3.8%. The sample was blood, taken from a patient who underwent chemoradiotherapy. All receptors derive from a human donor with HPV-associated anogenital cancer.

The chain uses TRBV5-6 and TRBJ1-1; D unclear. Germline V gene lookup returns CDR1 SGHDT and CDR2 YYEEEE. Trimming removed 1 base from V and 2 bases from J, with 9 bases in between. The CDR3 extends over 14 amino acids. The CDR3 nucleotides are TGTGCCAGCAGCTTGAGGCGGATAAACACTGAAGCTTTCTTT. It translates to CASSLRRINTEAFF.

The genes are TRBV5-1 and TRBJ2-7, with D possibly TRBD2 on 5 matching bases. Germline lookup yields CDR1 SGHRS and CDR2 YFSETQ. The CDR3 is 13 residues long. V lost 2 bases, J lost 6 bases, and 12 bases lay in between. For the CDR3, the DNA is TGCGCCAGCAGCTTTATCGCAGGAGGCGAGCAGTACTTC. Protein: CASSFIAGGEQYF.

This clone has only a few counts. This sequence joins TRBV28 and TRBJ1-4; 7 bases line up with TRBD1. CDR1 MDHEN and CDR2 SYDVKM come from the germline V gene. V lost 5 bases and J lost 13; bases outside the gene matches: 7. The CDR3 spans 12 residues. The CDR3 DNA reads as TGTGCCAGCAGTCCCCCCCAGGGGGGACTGTTTTTT. It is translated as CASSPPQGGLFF. Full variable domain (outside the CDR3, taken from reference TRBV28 and TRBJ1-4): DVKVTQSSRYLVKRTGEKVFLECVQDMDHENMFWYRQDPGLGLRLIYFSYDVKMKEKGDIPEGYSVSREKKERFSLILESASTNQTSMYLCASSPPQGGLFFGSGTQLSVL.

The chain combines TRBV7-2 with TRBJ2-5, with 14 bases matching TRBD2. Germline V lookup: CDR1 SGHTA, CDR2 FQGNSA. J lost 6 bases, V lost 6 bases, and 6 bases had no gene match. The length of the CDR3 is 15 residues. The CDR3 loop is CASSWTSGGTQTQYF. The DNA for the CDR3 is TGTGCCAGCAGTTGGACTAGCGGGGGGACTCAGACCCAGTACTTC.

The table lists this clone with a count of one. The chain is built from TRBV30 and TRBJ1-1; D is unresolved. Trimming shortened V by 2 bases and J by 1 base, and 8 bases separated the two germline ends. CDR1 is GTSNPN, CDR2 SVGIG, per germline (reference sequence). The CDR3 is made up of 13 amino acids. CDR3 sequence: CAWSIRRNTEAFF. CDR3 coding DNA: TGTGCCTGGAGTATCCGTCGGAACACTGAAGCTTTCTTT.

The chain combines TRBV5-1 with TRBJ1-1; 7 bases fit TRBD1. Trimming took 0 bases from V and 2 from J; bases not matched to a gene: 4. Germline CDR1 is SGHRS and CDR2 is YFSETQ. This CDR3 spans 15 amino acids. The CDR3 reads CASSLGRTGNTEAFF. CDR3 in DNA: TGCGCCAGCAGCTTGGGTCGGACAGGTAACACTGAAGCTTTCTTT.

The V and J genes are TRBV19 and TRBJ2-7; 10 bases align to TRBD1. Trimming took 6 bases from V and 3 from J; bases not matched to a gene: 8. Germline V gene lookup returns CDR1 LNHDA and CDR2 SQIVND (reference sequence). There are 15 residues in the CDR3. The CDR3 loop is CASSPPGTGDYEQYF. In nucleotides, the CDR3 is TGTGCCAGTAGCCCTCCCGGGACAGGGGACTACGAGCAGTACTTC.

This clone was observed once. The rearrangement links TRBV7-9 to TRBJ2-7; D may be TRBD1 (6 bases). The ends were cut back, 0 bases at V and 8 bases at J, with 14 bases in the middle. The CDR3 is 14 residues long. The germline gives CDR1 SEHNR, CDR2 FQNEAQ (reference sequence). The CDR3 here is CASSLAQGTGQQYF. The CDR3 coding sequence is TGTGCCAGCAGCTTAGCACAGGGAACTGGGCAGCAGTACTTC.

This chain uses TRBV5-1 with TRBJ2-3; TRBD1 matches 8 bases. Trimming removed 4 bases from V and 1 base from J; junction bases left unmatched: 8. The germline V gene has CDR1 SGHRS and CDR2 YFSETQ. The CDR3 extends over 16 amino acids. The chain's CDR3 is CASSDTPTGGTDTQYF. CDR3 bases: TGCGCCAGCAGCGACACACCGACAGGGGGCACAGATACGCAGTATTTT. Looking up the rest from reference TRBV5-1 and TRBJ2-3 gives the full variable domain: KAGVTQTPRYLIKTRGQQVTLSCSPISGHRSVSWYQQTPGQGLQFLFEYFSETQRNKGNFPGRFSGRQFSNSRSEMNVSTLELGDSALYLCASSDTPTGGTDTQYFGPGTRLTVL.

This clone turned up a few times. This CDR3 reads CASLVGNTEAFF. The CDR3 nucleotides read TGTGCCAGCCTAGTCGGGAACACTGAAGCTTTCTTT. V usage is TRBV18 and J usage is TRBJ1-1; D uncertain. Germline CDR1 KGHSH, CDR2 LQKENI. CDR3 length: 12 residues. Trimming shortened V by 8 bases and J by 1 base, and 8 bases separated the two germline ends.